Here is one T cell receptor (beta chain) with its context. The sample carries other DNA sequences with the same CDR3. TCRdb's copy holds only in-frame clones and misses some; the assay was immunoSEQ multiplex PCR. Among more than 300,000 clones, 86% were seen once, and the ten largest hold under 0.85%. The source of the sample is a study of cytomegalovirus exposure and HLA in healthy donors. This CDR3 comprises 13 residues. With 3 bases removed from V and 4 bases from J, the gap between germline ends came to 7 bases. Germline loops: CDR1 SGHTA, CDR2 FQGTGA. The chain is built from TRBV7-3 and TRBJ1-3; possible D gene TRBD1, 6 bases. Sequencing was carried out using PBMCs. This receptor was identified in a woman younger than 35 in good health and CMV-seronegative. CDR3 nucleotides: TGTGCCAGCAGCTTGGGACAAGGAAACACCATATATTTT. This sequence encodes CASSLGQGNTIYF.